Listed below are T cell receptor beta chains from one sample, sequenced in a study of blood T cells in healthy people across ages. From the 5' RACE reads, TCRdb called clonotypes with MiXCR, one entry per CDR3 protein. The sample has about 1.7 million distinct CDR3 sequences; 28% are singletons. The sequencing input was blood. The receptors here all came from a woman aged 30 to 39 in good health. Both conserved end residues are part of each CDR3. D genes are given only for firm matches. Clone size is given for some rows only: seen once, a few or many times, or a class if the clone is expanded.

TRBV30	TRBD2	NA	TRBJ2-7	CAWRTPTSGSYEQYF	TGTGCCTGGAGGACCCCTACTAGCGGGAGCTACGAGCAGTACTTC
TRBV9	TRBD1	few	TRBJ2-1	CASSKTGGVREDNEQFF	TGTGCCAGCAGCAAAACAGGGGGAGTGAGGGAAGACAATGAGCAGTTCTTC
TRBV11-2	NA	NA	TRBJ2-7	CASSSRGRGYYEQYF	TGTGCCAGCAGCTCAAGGGGCAGAGGGTACTACGAGCAGTACTTC
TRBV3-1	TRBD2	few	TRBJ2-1	CASSQVRASGREQFF	TGTGCCAGCAGCCAAGTACGCGCTAGCGGGAGAGAGCAGTTCTTC
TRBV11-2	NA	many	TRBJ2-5	CASSLVGGGGQETQYF	TGTGCCAGCAGCCTAGTCGGGGGAGGCGGACAAGAGACCCAGTACTTC
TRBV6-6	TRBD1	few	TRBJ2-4	CASSPRQGNIQYF	TGTGCCAGCAGTCCCCGACAGGGGAACATTCAGTACTTC
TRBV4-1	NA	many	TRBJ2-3	CASSQRDSTDTQYF	TGCGCCAGCAGCCAGAGGGACAGCACAGATACGCAGTATTTT
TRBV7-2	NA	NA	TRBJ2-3	CASRDDIPSTDTQYF	TGTGCCAGCAGGGACGACATTCCTAGCACAGATACGCAGTATTTT
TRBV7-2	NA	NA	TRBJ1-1	CASSLGGEVGAFF	TGTGCCAGCAGCTTAGGAGGGGAGGTTGGGGCTTTCTTT
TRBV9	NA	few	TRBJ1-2	CASSVGGTNYGYTF	TGTGCCAGCAGCGTAGGGGGCACTAACTATGGCTACACCTTC
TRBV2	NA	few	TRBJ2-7	CASSEVSHTYEQYF	TGTGCCAGCAGTGAAGTGTCGCACACCTACGAGCAGTACTTC
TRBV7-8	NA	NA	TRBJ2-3	CASSPTGGTTDTQYF	TGTGCCAGCAGCCCCACGGGTGGCACCACAGATACGCAGTATTTT
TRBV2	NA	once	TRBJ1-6	CASSGRHNSPLHF	TGTGCCAGCAGTGGCAGGCATAATTCACCCCTCCACTTT
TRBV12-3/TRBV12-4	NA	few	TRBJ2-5	CASSGWGEETQYF	TGTGCCAGCAGTGGGTGGGGGGAGGAGACCCAGTACTTC
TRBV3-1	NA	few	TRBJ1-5	CASSQHTRGPQHF	TGTGCCAGCAGCCAACATACCAGGGGGCCCCAGCATTTT
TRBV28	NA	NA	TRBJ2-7	CATHDGATYEQYF	TGTGCCACTCACGACGGGGCAACCTACGAGCAGTACTTC
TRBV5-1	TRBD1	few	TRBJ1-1	CASSGGQGSSAFF	TGCGCCAGCAGCGGGGGACAGGGGAGCTCAGCTTTCTTT
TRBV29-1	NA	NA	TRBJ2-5	CSVEIQGETRYF	TGCAGCGTTGAAATACAAGGGGAGACCCGGTACTTC
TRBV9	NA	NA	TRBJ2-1	CASSVGQDINEQFF	TGTGCCAGCAGCGTAGGCCAGGACATCAATGAGCAGTTCTTC
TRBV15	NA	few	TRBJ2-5	CATSKHQETQYF	TGTGCCACCAGCAAGCACCAAGAGACCCAGTACTTC
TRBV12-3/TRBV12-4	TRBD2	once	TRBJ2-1	CASTVRLAGAQGNEQFF	TGTGCCAGCACCGTTAGGCTAGCGGGGGCCCAAGGGAATGAGCAGTTCTTC
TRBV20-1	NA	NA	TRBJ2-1	CSARDVSSSNEQFF	TGCAGTGCTAGAGATGTGTCTAGTAGTAATGAGCAGTTCTTC
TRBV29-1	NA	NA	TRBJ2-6	CSVPNLGGTGANVLTF	TGCAGCGTTCCTAATCTAGGGGGTACTGGGGCCAACGTCCTGACTTTC
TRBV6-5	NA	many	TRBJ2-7	CASSYSFLGAYEQYF	TGTGCCAGCAGTTACTCGTTTCTAGGGGCCTACGAGCAGTACTTC
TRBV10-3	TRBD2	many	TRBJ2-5	CAISPSGGEETQYF	TGTGCCATCAGCCCTAGCGGGGGGGAAGAGACCCAGTACTTC
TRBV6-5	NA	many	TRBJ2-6	CASSYYSRRLGANVLTF	TGTGCCAGCAGTTACTATTCCCGTCGATTAGGGGCCAACGTCCTGACTTTC
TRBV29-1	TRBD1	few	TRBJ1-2	CSVERAAGGAEGYTF	TGCAGCGTTGAGCGTGCGGCAGGGGGCGCGGAGGGCTACACCTTC
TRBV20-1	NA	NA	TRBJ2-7	CSARDLARGGTYEQYF	TGCAGTGCTAGAGATCTGGCGCGGGGCGGAACCTACGAGCAGTACTTC
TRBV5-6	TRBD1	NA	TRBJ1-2	CASSWVDRPLGHTF	TGTGCCAGCAGCTGGGTGGACAGGCCCCTGGGTCACACCTTC
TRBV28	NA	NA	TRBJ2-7	CASSEGTRQEIQYF	TGTGCCAGCAGTGAAGGGACGAGACAAGAGATCCAGTACTTC
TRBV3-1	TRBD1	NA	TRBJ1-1	CASSLGQGAPNTEAFF	TGTGCCAGCAGCCTGGGACAGGGGGCCCCGAACACTGAAGCTTTCTTT
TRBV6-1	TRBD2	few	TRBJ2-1	CASSETGGRREQFF	TGTGCCAGCAGTGAAACCGGGGGGAGGAGAGAGCAGTTCTTC
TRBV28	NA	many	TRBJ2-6	CASSPQAVSGANVLTF	TGTGCCAGCAGTCCCCAGGCCGTCTCTGGGGCCAACGTCCTGACTTTC
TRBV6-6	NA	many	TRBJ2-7	CASSPPRGSTYEQYF	TGTGCCAGCAGTCCGCCGCGGGGAAGTACCTACGAGCAGTACTTC
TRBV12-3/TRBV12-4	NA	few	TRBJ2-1	CASSLYRQSASLREQFF	TGTGCCAGCAGTTTATACAGACAGTCTGCCAGCCTTCGTGAGCAGTTCTTC
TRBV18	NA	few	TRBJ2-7	CASSPGAKGSYEQYF	TGTGCCAGCTCACCTGGGGCAAAGGGGTCCTACGAGCAGTACTTC
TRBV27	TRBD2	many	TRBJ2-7	CASSLRGSRRPSEQYF	TGTGCCAGCAGTTTGCGGGGGAGTAGAAGGCCTTCGGAGCAGTACTTC
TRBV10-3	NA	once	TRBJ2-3	CAISKNQDLSTDTQYF	TGTGCCATCAGTAAAAACCAGGATCTTAGCACAGATACGCAGTATTTT
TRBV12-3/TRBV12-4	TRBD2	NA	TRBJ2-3	CASNVAGGGDTQYF	TGTGCCAGCAACGTAGCGGGAGGGGGAGATACGCAGTATTTT
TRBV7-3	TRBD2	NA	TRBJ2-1	CASSLNQRGSSYNEQFF	TGTGCCAGCAGCTTAAACCAGCGGGGGAGCTCCTACAATGAGCAGTTCTTC
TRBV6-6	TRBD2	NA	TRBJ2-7	CASSSEGLGTEQYF	TGTGCCAGCAGTTCCGAGGGACTAGGGACCGAGCAGTACTTC